This T cell receptor (beta chain) was retrieved from a study of cytomegalovirus exposure and HLA in healthy donors. Regarding the study as a whole: A few chains linked to CMV were shown in vitro to be specific for CMV antigens. When a later analysis compared HLA-associated TCR beta chains with equally common others, the HLA-associated chains turned out to be more clonally expanded and to have lower generation probabilities.

Healthy bone marrow donors made up the donor group. With regard to this clone: Its specificity is not known.

13 Jbeta primers and 60 Vbeta primers were used for the PCR. Assay: immunoSEQ multiplex PCR; the TCRdb copy retains only in-frame clones and omits some. The repertoire holds approximately 130,000 clones, with roughly 80% as singletons. The sequence derives from a girl aged 2 to 9 in good health and CMV-seronegative. Material: PBMCs.

The CDR3: CASSNRGLNYGYTF. In nucleotides, the CDR3 is TGTGCCAGCAGTAACAGGGGGCTGAACTATGGCTACACCTTC. The V call is TRBV6-5, the J call TRBJ1-2; 9 bases match TRBD1. This CDR3 has 14 amino acids. The junction had 3 bases not matched to a gene; V was cut back by 5 bases and J by 2 bases. Germline CDR1 reads MNHEY; CDR2 reads SVGAGI.